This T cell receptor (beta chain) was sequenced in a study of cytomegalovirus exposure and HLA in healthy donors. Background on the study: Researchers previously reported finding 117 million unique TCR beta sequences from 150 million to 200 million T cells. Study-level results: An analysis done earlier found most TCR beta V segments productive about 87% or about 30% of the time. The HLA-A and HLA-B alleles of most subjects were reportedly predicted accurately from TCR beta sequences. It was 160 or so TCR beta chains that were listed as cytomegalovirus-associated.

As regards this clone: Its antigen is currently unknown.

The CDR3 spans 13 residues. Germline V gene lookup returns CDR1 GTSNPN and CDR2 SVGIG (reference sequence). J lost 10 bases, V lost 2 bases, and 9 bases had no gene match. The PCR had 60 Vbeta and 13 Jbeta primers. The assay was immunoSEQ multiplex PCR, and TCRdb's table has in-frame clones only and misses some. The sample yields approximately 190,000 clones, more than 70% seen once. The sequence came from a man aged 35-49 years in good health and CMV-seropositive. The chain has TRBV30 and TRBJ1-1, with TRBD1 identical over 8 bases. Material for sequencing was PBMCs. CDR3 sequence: CAWSTRQGSAAFF. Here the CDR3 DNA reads TGTGCCTGGAGTACCCGACAGGGGAGCGCAGCTTTCTTT.